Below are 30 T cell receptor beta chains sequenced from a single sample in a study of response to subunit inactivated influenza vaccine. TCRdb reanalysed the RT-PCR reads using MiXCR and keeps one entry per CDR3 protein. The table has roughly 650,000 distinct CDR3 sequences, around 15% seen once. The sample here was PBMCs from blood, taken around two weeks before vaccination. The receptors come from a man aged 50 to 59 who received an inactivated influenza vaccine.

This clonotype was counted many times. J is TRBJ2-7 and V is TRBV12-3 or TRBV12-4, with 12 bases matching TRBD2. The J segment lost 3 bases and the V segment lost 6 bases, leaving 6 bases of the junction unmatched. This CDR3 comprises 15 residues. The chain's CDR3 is CASRPGLAGYYEQYF. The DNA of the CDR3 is TGTGCCAGCAGACCCGGACTAGCGGGGTACTACGAGCAGTACTTC.

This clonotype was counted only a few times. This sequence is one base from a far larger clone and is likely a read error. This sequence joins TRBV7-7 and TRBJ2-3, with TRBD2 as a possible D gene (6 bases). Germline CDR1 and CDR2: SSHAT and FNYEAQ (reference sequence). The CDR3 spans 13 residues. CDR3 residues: CASSIAGTDTQYF. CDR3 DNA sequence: TGTGCCAGCAGCATAGCGGGCACAGATACGCAGTATTTT. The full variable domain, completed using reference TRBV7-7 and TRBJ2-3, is GAGVSQSPRYKVTKRGQDVTLRCDPISSHATLYWYQQALGQGPEFLTYFNYEAQPDKSGLPSDRFSAERPEGSISTLTIQRTEQRDSAMYRCASSIAGTDTQYFGPGTRLTVL.

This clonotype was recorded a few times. The CDR3 protein is CASSSFRGREGQKGTQYF. The CDR3 DNA reads as TGTGCCAGCAGCTCTTTCCGCGGGCGGGAGGGCCAGAAGGGTACGCAGTATTTT. This chain connects TRBV7-6 to TRBJ2-3; 9 bases agree with TRBD2. Germline loops: CDR1 SGHVS, CDR2 FNYEAQ. The V and J ends lost 4 bases and 8 bases, in that order; junction bases with no gene match: 19. The CDR3 loop spans 18 amino acids. Based on the CDR3 plus reference TRBV7-6 and TRBJ2-3, the full variable domain is GAGVSQSPRYKVTKRGQDVALRCDPISGHVSLYWYRQALGQGPEFLTYFNYEAQQDKSGLPNDRFSAERPEGSISTLTIQRTEQRDSAMYRCASSSFRGREGQKGTQYFGPGTRLTVL.

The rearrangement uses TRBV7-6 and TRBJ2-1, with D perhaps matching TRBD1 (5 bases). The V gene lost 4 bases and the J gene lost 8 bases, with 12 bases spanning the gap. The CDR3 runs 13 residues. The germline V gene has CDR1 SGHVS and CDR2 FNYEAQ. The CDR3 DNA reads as TGTGCCAGCAGCTCTGGACATCACGATGAGCAGTTCTTC. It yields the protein CASSSGHHDEQFF. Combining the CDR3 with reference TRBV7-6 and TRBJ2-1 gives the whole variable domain GAGVSQSPRYKVTKRGQDVALRCDPISGHVSLYWYRQALGQGPEFLTYFNYEAQQDKSGLPNDRFSAERPEGSISTLTIQRTEQRDSAMYRCASSSGHHDEQFFGPGTRLTVL.

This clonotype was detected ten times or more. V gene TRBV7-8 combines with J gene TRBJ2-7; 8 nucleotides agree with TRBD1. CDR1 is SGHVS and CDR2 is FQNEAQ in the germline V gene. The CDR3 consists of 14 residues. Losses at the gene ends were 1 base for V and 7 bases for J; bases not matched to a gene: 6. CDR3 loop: CASSLVGTGEEQYF. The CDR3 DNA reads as TGTGCCAGCAGCTTAGTAGGGACAGGAGAAGAGCAGTACTTC. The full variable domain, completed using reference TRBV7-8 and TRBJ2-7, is GAGVSQSPRYKVAKRGQDVALRCDPISGHVSLFWYQQALGQGPEFLTYFQNEAQLDKSGLPSDRFFAERPEGSVSTLKIQRTQQEDSAVYLCASSLVGTGEEQYFGPGTRLTVT.

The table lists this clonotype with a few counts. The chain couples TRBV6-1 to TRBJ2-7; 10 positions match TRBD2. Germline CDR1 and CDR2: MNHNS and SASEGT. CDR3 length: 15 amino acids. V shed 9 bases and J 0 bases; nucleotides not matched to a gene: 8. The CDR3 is CASISLAGYSYEQYF. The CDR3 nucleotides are TGTGCCAGTATATCACTAGCGGGATACTCCTACGAGCAGTACTTC.

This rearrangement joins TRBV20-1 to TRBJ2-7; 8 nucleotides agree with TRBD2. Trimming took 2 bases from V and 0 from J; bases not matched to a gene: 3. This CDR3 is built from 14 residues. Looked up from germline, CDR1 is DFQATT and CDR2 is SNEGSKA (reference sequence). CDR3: CSARQRGTSYEQYF. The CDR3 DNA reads TGCAGTGCTAGACAGCGGGGGACCTCCTACGAGCAGTACTTC.

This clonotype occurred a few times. DNA of the CDR3: TGCAGCGTTGATCTGCAATCCACAGATACGCAGTATTTT. Encoded protein: CSVDLQSTDTQYF. J is TRBJ2-3 and V is TRBV29-1; no clear D gene. CDR1 is SQVTM and CDR2 is ANQGSEA in the germline V gene. V was trimmed by 3 bases and J by 2 bases, leaving 9 bases between them. This CDR3 comprises 13 residues.

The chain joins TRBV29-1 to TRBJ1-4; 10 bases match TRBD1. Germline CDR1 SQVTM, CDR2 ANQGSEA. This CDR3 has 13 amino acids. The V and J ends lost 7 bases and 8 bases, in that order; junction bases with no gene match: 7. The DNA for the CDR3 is TGCAGCGCCGGGACAGGGGCCGCGGAAAAACTGTTTTTT. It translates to CSAGTGAAEKLFF.

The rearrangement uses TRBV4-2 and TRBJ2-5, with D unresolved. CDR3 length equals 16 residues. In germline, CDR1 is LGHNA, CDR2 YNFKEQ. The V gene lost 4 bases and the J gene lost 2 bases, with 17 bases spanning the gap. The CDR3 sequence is CASSPGTRVYQETQYF. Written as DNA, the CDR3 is TGTGCCAGCAGCCCCGGCACCCGTGTTTATCAAGAGACCCAGTACTTC.

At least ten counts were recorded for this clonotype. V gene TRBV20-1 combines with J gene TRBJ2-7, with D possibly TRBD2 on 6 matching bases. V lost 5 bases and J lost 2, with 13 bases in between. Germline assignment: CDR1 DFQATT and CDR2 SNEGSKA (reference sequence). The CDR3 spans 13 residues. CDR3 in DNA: TGCAGTGCTGCCCTGGGAGGAACCTACGAGCAGTACTTC. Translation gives CSAALGGTYEQYF.

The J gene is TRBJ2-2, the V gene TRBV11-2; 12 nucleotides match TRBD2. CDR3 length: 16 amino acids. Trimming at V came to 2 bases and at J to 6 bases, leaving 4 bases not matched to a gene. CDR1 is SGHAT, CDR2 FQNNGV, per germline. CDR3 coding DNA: TGTGCCAGCAGCTTACTAGCGGGAGGGCCCCCCGGGGAGCTGTTTTTT. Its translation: CASSLLAGGPPGELFF.

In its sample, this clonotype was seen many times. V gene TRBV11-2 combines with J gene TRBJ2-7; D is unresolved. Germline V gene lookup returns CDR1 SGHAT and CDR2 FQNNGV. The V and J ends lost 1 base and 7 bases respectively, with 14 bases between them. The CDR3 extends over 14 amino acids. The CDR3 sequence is CASSLALASREQYF. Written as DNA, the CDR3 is TGTGCCAGCAGCTTAGCCCTTGCAAGCCGGGAGCAGTACTTC.

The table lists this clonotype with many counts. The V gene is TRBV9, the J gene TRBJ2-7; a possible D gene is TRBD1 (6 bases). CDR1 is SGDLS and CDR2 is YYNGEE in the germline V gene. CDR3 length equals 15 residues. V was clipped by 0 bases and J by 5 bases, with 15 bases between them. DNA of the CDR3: TGTGCCAGCAGCGTAGCGCCAGGGGTTGTCCACGAGCAGTACTTC. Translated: CASSVAPGVVHEQYF.

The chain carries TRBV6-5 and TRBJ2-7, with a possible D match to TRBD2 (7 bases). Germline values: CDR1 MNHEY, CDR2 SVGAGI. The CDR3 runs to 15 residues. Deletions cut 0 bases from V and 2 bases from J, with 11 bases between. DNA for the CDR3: TGTGCCAGCAGTTACTCTGGGGGGGCCGCCTACGAGCAGTACTTC. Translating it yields CASSYSGGAAYEQYF.

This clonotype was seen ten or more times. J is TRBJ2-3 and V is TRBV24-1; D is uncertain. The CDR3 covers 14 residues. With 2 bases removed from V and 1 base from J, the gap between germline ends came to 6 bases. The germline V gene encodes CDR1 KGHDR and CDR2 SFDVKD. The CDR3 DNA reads TGTGCCACCAGTGATTCGTCGCGCACAGATACGCAGTATTTT. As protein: CATSDSSRTDTQYF.

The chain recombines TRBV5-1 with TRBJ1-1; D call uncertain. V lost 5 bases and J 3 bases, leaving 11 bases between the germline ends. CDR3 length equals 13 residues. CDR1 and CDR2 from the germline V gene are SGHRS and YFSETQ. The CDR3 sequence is CASSEYGYTEAFF. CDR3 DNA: TGCGCCAGCAGTGAGTATGGATACACTGAAGCTTTCTTT.

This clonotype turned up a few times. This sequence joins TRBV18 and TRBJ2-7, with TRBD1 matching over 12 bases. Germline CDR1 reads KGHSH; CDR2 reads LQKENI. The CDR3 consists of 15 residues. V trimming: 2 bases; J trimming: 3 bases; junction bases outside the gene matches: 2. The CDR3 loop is CASSPGTGGIYEQYF. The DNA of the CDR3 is TGTGCCAGCTCACCAGGGACAGGGGGCATCTACGAGCAGTACTTC.

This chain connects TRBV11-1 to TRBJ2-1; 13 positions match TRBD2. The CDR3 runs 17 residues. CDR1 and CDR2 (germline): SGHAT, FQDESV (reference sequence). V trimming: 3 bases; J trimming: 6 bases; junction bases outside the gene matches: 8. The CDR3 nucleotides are TGTGCCAGCAGCTTGGGATTAACTAGCGGGGGGGTCAATGAGCAGTTCTTC. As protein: CASSLGLTSGGVNEQFF.

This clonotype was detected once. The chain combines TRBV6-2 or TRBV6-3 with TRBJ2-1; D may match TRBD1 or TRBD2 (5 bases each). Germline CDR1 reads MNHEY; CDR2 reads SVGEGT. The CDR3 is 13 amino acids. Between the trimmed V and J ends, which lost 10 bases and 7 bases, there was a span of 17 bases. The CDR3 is CANVSGPWNEQFF. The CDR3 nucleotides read TGTGCCAACGTATCGGGACCGTGGAATGAGCAGTTCTTC.

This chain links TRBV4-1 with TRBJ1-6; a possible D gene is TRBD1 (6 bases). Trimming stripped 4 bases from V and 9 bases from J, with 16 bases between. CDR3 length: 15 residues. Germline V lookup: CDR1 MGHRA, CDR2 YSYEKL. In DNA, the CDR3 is TGCGCCAGCAGCCCACGGCACAGGGTGGTTTCACCCCTCCACTTT. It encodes CASSPRHRVVSPLHF.

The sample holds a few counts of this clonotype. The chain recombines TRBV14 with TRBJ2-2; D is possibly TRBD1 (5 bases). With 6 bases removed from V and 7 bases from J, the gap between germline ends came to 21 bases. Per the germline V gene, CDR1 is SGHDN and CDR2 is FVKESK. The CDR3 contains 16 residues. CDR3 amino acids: CASRQSGQGAVGELFF. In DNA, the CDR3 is TGTGCCAGCAGACAATCCGGACAAGGGGCGGTCGGGGAGCTGTTTTTT.

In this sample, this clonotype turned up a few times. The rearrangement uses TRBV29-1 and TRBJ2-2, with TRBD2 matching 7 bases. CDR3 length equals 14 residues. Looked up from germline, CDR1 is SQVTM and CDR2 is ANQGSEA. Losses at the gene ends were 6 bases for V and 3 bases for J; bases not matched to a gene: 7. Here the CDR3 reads CSVLPRGDTGELFF. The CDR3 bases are TGCAGCGTCCTGCCCCGGGGGGACACCGGGGAGCTGTTTTTT.

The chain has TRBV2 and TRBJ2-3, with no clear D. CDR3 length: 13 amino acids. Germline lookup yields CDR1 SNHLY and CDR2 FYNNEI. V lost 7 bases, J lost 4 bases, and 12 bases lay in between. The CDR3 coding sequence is TGTGCCAGCATTTGGGCCATCCCAGATACGCAGTATTTT. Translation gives CASIWAIPDTQYF.

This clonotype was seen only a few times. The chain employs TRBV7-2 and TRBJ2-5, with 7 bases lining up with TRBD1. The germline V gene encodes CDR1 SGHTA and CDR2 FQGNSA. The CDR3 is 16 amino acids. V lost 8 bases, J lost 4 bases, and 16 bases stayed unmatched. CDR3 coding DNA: TGTGCCAGCTCACGCCGGAGACAGGGTGCTGGAGAGACCCAGTACTTC. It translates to CASSRRRQGAGETQYF.

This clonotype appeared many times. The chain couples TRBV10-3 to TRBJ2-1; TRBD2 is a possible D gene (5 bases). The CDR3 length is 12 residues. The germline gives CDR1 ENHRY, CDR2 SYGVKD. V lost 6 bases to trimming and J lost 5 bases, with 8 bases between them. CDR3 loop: CAISDYNNEQFF. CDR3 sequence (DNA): TGTGCCATCAGCGACTACAACAATGAGCAGTTCTTC.

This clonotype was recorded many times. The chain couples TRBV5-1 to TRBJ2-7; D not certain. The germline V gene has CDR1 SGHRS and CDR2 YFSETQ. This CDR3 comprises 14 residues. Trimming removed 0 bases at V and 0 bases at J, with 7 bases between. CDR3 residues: CASSLVTDSYEQYF. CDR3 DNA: TGCGCCAGCAGCTTGGTTACAGACTCCTACGAGCAGTACTTC.

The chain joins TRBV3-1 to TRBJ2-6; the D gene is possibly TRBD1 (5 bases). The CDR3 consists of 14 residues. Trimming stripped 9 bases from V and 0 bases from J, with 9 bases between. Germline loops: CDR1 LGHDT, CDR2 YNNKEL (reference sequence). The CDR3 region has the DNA TGTGCCAGTGCAGGGTACTCTGGGGCCAACGTCCTGACTTTC. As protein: CASAGYSGANVLTF.

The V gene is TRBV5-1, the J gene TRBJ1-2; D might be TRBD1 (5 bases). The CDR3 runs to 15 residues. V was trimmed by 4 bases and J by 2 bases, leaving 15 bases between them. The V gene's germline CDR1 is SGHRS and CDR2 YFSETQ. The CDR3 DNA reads TGCGCCAGCAGCGGAAGCACAGGAGCCAACTATGGCTACACCTTC. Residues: CASSGSTGANYGYTF.

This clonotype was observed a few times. The DNA of the CDR3 is TGCGCCAGCAGCCAAGGGAGGGCCCTATACAATGAGCAGTTCTTC. It specifies CASSQGRALYNEQFF. The chain joins TRBV4-3 to TRBJ2-1; possible D gene TRBD2, 6 bases. CDR1 is LGHNA, CDR2 YSLEER, per germline. CDR3 length: 15 residues. V lost 1 base and J lost 4, with 11 bases in between.